The 2 T cell receptor beta chains in this list originate from one sample, sequenced in a study of cytomegalovirus exposure and HLA in healthy donors (dated by TCRdb to about 2017). The method was the immunoSEQ multiplex PCR assay. For the multiplex PCR, a mixture combining 60 forward primers for TCR Vbeta segments and 13 reverse primers for TCR Jbeta segments was used. TCRdb retrieved this table from immuneACCESS and kept in-frame rearrangements only. Not all clones are present; in checked studies, unresolved V genes account for under half, and no reason is known for the remainder. In this sample the table shows 180,000 or so clones, 9.5% of which occur a single time. Of the sample, over 1% falls within the top ten clones. The sequenced sample consisted of PBMCs. The receptors stem from a woman aged 25 to 45 in good health and CMV-seropositive.

The V call is TRBV13, the J call TRBJ2-5; 9 nucleotides match TRBD1. The CDR3 contains 16 residues. V dropped 2 bases and J dropped 4; count of bases not matched to a gene: 8. Germline values: CDR1 PRHDT, CDR2 FYEKMQ (reference sequence). In nucleotides, the CDR3 is TGTGCCAGCAGCTTACGAACGGACAGGGGCAGAGAGACCCAGTACTTC. Protein product: CASSLRTDRGRETQYF.

There are a few counts of this clone. The V call is TRBV5-1, the J call TRBJ2-7, with TRBD1 matching over 7 bases. V lost 4 bases, J lost 2 bases, and 9 bases stayed unmatched. Germline-derived CDR1 and CDR2 are SGHRS and YFSETQ. The CDR3 sequence is 15 residues long. For the CDR3, the DNA is TGCGCCAGCAGCCTTCTCCAGCAGGGGGCCTACGAGCAGTACTTC. Protein: CASSLLQQGAYEQYF.